The T cell receptor beta chain under discussion was sequenced for a study of blood T cell repertoires in COVID-19 (TCRdb year 2020). Regarding the study in general: Samples covering the acute and convalescent phases of COVID-19 were provided by collaborators in the United States, Italy and Spain. The sample metadata nearly always contained a de-identified subject ID, COVID-19 status, age in years and sex. The prospective study material was composed of cDNA or gDNA derived from T cells, B-cell-depleted T cells, or PBMCs. The samples were drawn from the first 160 participants of the ongoing ImmuneRACE study and from more than 1,000 subjects provided by 6 global collaborators. The dataset comprised deeply sampled blood TCRbeta repertoires from subjects exposed to, actively infected with, or recovered from COVID-19. Where HLA class I and class II types were available, the types were taken from metadata supplied by the sample provider, not from assay-based typing. A freely available public database, intended as a resource for researchers studying the immune response to SARS-CoV-2, is where the repertoires were released. Findings and caveats that apply to the study as a whole: The quantity of clinical and demographic metadata differed by source and by participant and was supplied without curation.

A word on this clone: This receptor's antigen is unknown. No much larger clone is present one base from it, and per-base qualities are unavailable.

Each collaborating institution followed its own protocols to collect whole blood in K2EDTA tubes. For TCRbeta analysis, collaborator samples were shipped as frozen whole blood, as isolated PBMCs, or as DNA extracted from either sample type. TCRbeta CDR3 regions were amplified from genomic DNA by means of the immunoSEQ Assay, a bias-controlled multiplex PCR. Per the original workflow: Within the assay, amplification of reference gene primers was used to estimate how many nucleated cells each sample contained. Sequence reads were collapsed and filtered to measure the absolute abundance of every unique TCRbeta CDR3 rearrangement. For each sample, productive Simpson clonality was calculated as the square root of Simpson's diversity index across productive rearrangements. The table comes from immuneACCESS by way of TCRdb, which keeps in-frame sequences with V and J called. Part of the clones is missing from these tables; in studies checked, under half for an unresolved V gene and the rest for unknown reasons. That table supplies the V and J calls and clone size; D and trimming were determined from the DNA. A total of about 160,000 clones appear in this sample, about 81% of them only once. Clones ranked in the top ten supply approximately 10% of the sample.

CDR1 LGHNT and CDR2 FRNRAP were looked up in the germline V gene. The CDR3 has 14 amino acids, counting the end cysteine and phenylalanine. CDR3 DNA only is kept here, 42 bases in frame from base 1. Trimming takes 6 bases off V and 7 bases off J; junction bases not matched to a gene: 6. The chain is encoded by TRBV12-5 joined to TRBJ1-4, with 9 bases in between that match TRBD1. This TCR came from a human donor in a cohort sampled during active COVID-19. Sequencing used peripheral blood. The nucleotides read TGTGCTAGTGGCCCGGGACAGGGATCTGAAAAACTGTTTTTT. Its amino acids are CASGPGQGSEKLFF.